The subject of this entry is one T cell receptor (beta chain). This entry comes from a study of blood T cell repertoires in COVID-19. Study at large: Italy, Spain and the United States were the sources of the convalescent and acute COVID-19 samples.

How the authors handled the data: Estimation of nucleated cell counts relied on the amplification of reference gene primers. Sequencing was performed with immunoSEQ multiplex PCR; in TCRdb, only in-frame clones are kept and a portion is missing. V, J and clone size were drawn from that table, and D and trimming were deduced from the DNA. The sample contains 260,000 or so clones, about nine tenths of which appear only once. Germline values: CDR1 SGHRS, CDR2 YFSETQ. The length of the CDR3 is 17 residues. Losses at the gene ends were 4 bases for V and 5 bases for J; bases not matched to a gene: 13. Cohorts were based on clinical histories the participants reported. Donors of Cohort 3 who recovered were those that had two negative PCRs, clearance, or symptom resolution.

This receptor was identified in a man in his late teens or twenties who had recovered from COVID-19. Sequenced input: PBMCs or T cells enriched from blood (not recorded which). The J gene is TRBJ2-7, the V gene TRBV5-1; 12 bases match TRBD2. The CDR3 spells CASSHQSGLAGLHEQYF. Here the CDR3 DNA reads TGCGCCAGCAGCCACCAATCCGGACTAGCGGGGCTTCACGAGCAGTACTTC. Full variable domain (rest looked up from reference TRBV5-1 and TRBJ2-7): KAGVTQTPRYLIKTRGQQVTLSCSPISGHRSVSWYQQTPGQGLQFLFEYFSETQRNKGNFPGRFSGRQFSNSRSEMNVSTLELGDSALYLCASSHQSGLAGLHEQYFGPGTRLTVT.